Listed here are 2 T cell receptor beta chains from one sample, sequenced in a study of CD8+ T cells in alopecia areata. Extracted RNA was reverse transcribed into cDNA, the sequencing template. TCRdb's copy holds only in-frame clones and misses some; the assay was immunoSEQ multiplex PCR. The table lists some 120,000 clones, roughly 57% of them singletons. The treatment: oral pan-JAK inhibitor, 5-10 mg twice daily. This sample comprised CD4+ T cells sorted from blood, obtained at week 4, from a patient treated with tofacitinib. The receptor source for this set is a human donor with alopecia areata.

This chain joins TRBV7-9 and TRBJ2-5, with TRBD2 as a possible D gene (6 bases). Trimming stripped 5 bases from V and 1 base from J, with 14 bases between. Germline CDR1 is SEHNR and CDR2 is FQNEAQ (reference sequence). CDR3 length equals 15 residues. CDR3 nucleotides: TGTGCCAGCAGCGAAAAAGGACTACTCCAAGAGACCCAGTACTTC. Its protein product is CASSEKGLLQETQYF.

This sequence joins TRBV2 and TRBJ2-2; no clear D gene. The CDR3 is 12 amino acids. Germline CDR1 is SNHLY and CDR2 is FYNNEI. Deletions cut 3 bases from V and 7 bases from J, with 6 bases between. CDR3 amino acids: CASSDGHGELFF. The CDR3 DNA reads TGTGCCAGCAGTGACGGCCACGGGGAGCTGTTTTTT.